A selection of T cell receptor beta chains follows, all from one sample in a study of technical replicates of blood from several donors. Sequenced by immunoSEQ multiplex PCR; TCRdb stores in-frame clones only, minus some. The table shows about 70,000 clones, with approximately 96% occurring only once. Specimen: T cells isolated from PBMCs. All receptors derive from a human donor in good health. The CDR3 runs from the conserved cysteine through the conserved F or W. D genes are given only for firm matches. Clone size is stated in some rows and not others, as once, few, many or a class when expanded.

j_call d_call clone_size v_call cdr3_length cdr3_aa cdr3_nt
TRBJ2-5 . . TRBV11-3 14 CASSQEQGQETQYF TGTGCCAGCAGCCAAGAACAGGGACAAGAGACCCAGTACTTC
TRBJ2-2 . . TRBV6-5 13 CASRGLNTGELFF TGTGCCAGCAGGGGACTTAACACCGGGGAGCTGTTTTTT
TRBJ2-7 TRBD2 . TRBV4-1 14 CASSQGLAGPEQYF TGCGCCAGCAGCCAAGGACTAGCGGGACCCGAGCAGTACTTC
TRBJ2-3 TRBD1 . TRBV6-1 15 CASSERQGGTDTQYF TGTGCCAGCAGTGAACGACAGGGCGGCACAGATACGCAGTATTTT
TRBJ2-5 . . TRBV28 15 CASSPSDGYEGTQYF TGTGCCAGCAGTCCCTCAGACGGATACGAGGGGACCCAGTACTTC
TRBJ2-1 . . TRBV5-1 14 CASSLREGVGEQFF TGCGCCAGCAGCTTGAGGGAAGGGGTCGGTGAGCAGTTCTTC
TRBJ2-7 TRBD2 . TRBV11-2 17 CASSSNTIAGDSYEQYF TGTGCCAGCAGCTCAAATACCATAGCGGGGGACTCCTACGAGCAGTACTTC
TRBJ2-7 TRBD2 . TRBV6-1 14 CASGVRSGTYEQYF TGTGCCAGCGGGGTACGAAGCGGGACCTACGAGCAGTACTTC
TRBJ2-2 . once TRBV29-1 14 CSVEVAFGTGELFF TGCAGCGTTGAGGTCGCCTTCGGCACCGGGGAGCTGTTTTTT
TRBJ1-1 . . TRBV5-1 15 CASSPTGEENTEAFF TGCGCCAGCAGCCCTACAGGTGAAGAGAACACTGAAGCTTTCTTT
TRBJ1-1 . . TRBV27 14 CASSCCPEDTEAFF TGTGCCAGCAGTTGCTGTCCCGAGGACACTGAAGCTTTCTTT
TRBJ1-4 . . TRBV28 14 CASSFLGAGEKLFF TGTGCCAGCAGTTTCCTCGGGGCGGGGGAAAAACTGTTTTTT
TRBJ2-7 . . TRBV19 15 CASSIGSRATYEQYF TGTGCCAGTAGTATAGGTTCCAGGGCGACCTACGAGCAGTACTTC
TRBJ2-1 TRBD2 . TRBV7-8 16 CASSSRLAGGAMEQFF TGTGCCAGCAGCTCCAGACTAGCGGGGGGGGCAATGGAGCAGTTCTTC
TRBJ2-7 TRBD1 . TRBV11-3 14 CASSSRQGAREQYF TGTGCCAGCAGCTCTAGACAGGGGGCGCGGGAGCAGTACTTC
TRBJ2-7 TRBD1 . TRBV7-6 16 CASSLGQGAKIHEQYF TGTGCCAGCAGCTTAGGACAGGGGGCGAAGATTCACGAGCAGTACTTC
TRBJ2-2 . . TRBV6-5 12 CASSYSYKELFF TGTGCCAGCAGTTACTCGTATAAGGAGCTGTTTTTT
TRBJ1-1 TRBD1 . TRBV9 14 CASSAETGYTEAFF TGTGCCAGCAGCGCGGAGACAGGGTATACTGAAGCTTTCTTT
TRBJ2-5 . . TRBV5-8 16 CASSHYRSLAPETQYF TGTGCCAGCAGTCACTACAGGTCGCTAGCGCCAGAGACCCAGTACTTC
TRBJ2-7 TRBD2 once TRBV4-2 16 CASSQEKRGIPYEQYF TGTGCCAGCAGCCAAGAAAAGCGGGGTATTCCCTACGAGCAGTACTTC
TRBJ1-4 . . TRBV5-4 15 CASSLSSFRGEKLFF TGTGCCAGCAGCTTGTCTTCTTTTAGGGGTGAAAAACTGTTTTTT
TRBJ2-6 . . TRBV25-1 16 CASSAPGTPGANVLTF TGTGCCAGCAGTGCACCCGGGACACCTGGGGCCAACGTCCTGACTTTC
TRBJ2-1 TRBD1 . TRBV15 16 CATSTPLRDRYNEQFF TGTGCCACCAGCACCCCCCTCCGGGACAGGTACAATGAGCAGTTCTTC
TRBJ1-2 . once TRBV11-2 15 CASSLAPGANYGYTF TGTGCCAGCAGCTTAGCCCCGGGAGCTAACTATGGCTACACCTTC
TRBJ2-7 TRBD2 . TRBV6-1 15 CASSDQSGRDYEQYF TGTGCCAGCAGTGACCAGAGCGGGAGGGACTACGAGCAGTACTTC